The sequence of this T cell receptor (beta chain) was determined in a study of cytomegalovirus exposure and HLA in healthy donors. The donors were part of the validation cohort, which consisted of approximately 110 subjects and was separate from the first cohort of several hundred subjects. V lost 4 bases and J 2 bases, leaving 14 bases between the germline ends. The CDR3 sequence is 15 residues long. The V gene's germline CDR1 is SGHDN and CDR2 FVKESK. Regarding the study as a whole: Among TCR sequences, most were rare, though some public TCRs appeared in many donors. The authors enumerated roughly 160 TCR beta chains as linked to cytomegalovirus.

Assay used: immunoSEQ multiplex PCR; TCRdb lists only in-frame clones, some missing. The table lists about 350,000 clones, about nine tenths of them singletons. Comments on this clone: Its antigen is not identified.

The clonotype comes from a woman aged 25-40 years in good health and CMV-seropositive. The V call is TRBV14, the J call TRBJ1-2; a weak D match, TRBD1 (6 bases). The sequencing input was PBMCs. CDR3 coding DNA: TGTGCCAGCAGCCCACTCAGGGGATTGAACTATGGCTACACCTTC. It is translated as CASSPLRGLNYGYTF.